This passage covers 18 T cell receptor beta chains from one sample sequenced in a study of cytomegalovirus exposure and HLA in healthy donors. PCR primers comprised 60 Vbeta and 13 Jbeta primers. Libraries were prepared by immunoSEQ multiplex PCR; TCRdb keeps only in-frame clonotypes and omits some of them. The sample shows roughly 120,000 clones, around 72% of them seen only once. Sequencing used PBMCs. These TCRs come from a woman aged 40-49 years in good health and CMV-seropositive.

V and J are TRBV14 and TRBJ2-1, with D possibly TRBD2 on 5 matching bases. The V and J ends lost 0 bases and 6 bases respectively, with 18 bases between them. The CDR3 contains 17 residues. Germline V gene data show CDR1 as SGHDN and CDR2 as FVKESK. The CDR3 nucleotides are TGTGCCAGCAGCCAAGAAGTCGGTCTAGCAAACGGCAATGAGCAGTTCTTC. Translated, it gives CASSQEVGLANGNEQFF. The variable domain in full, with the rest retrieved from reference TRBV14 and TRBJ2-1, is EAGVTQFPSHSVIEKGQTVTLRCDPISGHDNLYWYRRVMGKEIKFLLHFVKESKQDESGMPNNRFLAERTGGTYSTLKVQPAELEDSGVYFCASSQEVGLANGNEQFFGPGTRLTVL.

This clone was found a few times. The chain uses TRBV6-1 and TRBJ1-2; D is perhaps TRBD1 (6 bases). CDR3 length equals 13 residues. The germline gives CDR1 MNHNS, CDR2 SASEGT. V was cut by 7 bases and J by 8 bases, with 17 bases left in between. CDR3 region: CASTARDRFGYTF. The CDR3 DNA reads as TGTGCCAGCACCGCCAGAGACAGGTTCGGCTACACCTTC.

This chain links TRBV6-5 with TRBJ2-7, with D maybe TRBD2 (6 bases). CDR3 size: 13 residues. Deletions cut 4 bases from V and 6 bases from J, with 13 bases between. Germline V gene sequence: CDR1 MNHEY, CDR2 SVGAGI. The CDR3: CASSSPGVREQYF. The CDR3 region has the DNA TGTGCCAGCAGTTCACCGGGGGTACGCGAGCAGTACTTC.

The chain combines TRBV9 with TRBJ1-2; D perhaps matches TRBD1 (6 bases). The CDR3 has 15 residues. V gave up 3 bases and J gave up 2 bases, with 14 bases separating them. Germline assignment: CDR1 SGDLS and CDR2 YYNGEE. The CDR3 reads CASSDRDTDNYGYTF. CDR3 DNA sequence: TGTGCCAGCAGCGACCGGGACACTGACAACTATGGCTACACCTTC.

Here the CDR3 DNA reads TGTGCCAGCTACCCAGACGGGGGGGGCTCCTACAATGAGCAGTTCTTC. Protein product: CASYPDGGGSYNEQFF. The chain uses TRBV5-4 and TRBJ2-1; 8 bases map to TRBD2. There are 16 residues in the CDR3. V lost 7 bases to trimming and J lost 0 bases; unmatched junction nucleotides: 9. Germline CDR1 and CDR2: SGHNT and YYREEE (reference sequence).

The chain joins TRBV7-2 to TRBJ2-2, with 10 bases aligning to TRBD1. This CDR3 comprises 15 residues. From germline, CDR1 is SGHTA and CDR2 FQGNSA. The trim removed 5 bases at V and 5 bases at J, leaving 5 bases unmatched. The CDR3 sequence: CASSRQGAGTGELFF. CDR3 DNA: TGTGCCAGCAGCCGACAGGGGGCGGGGACCGGGGAGCTGTTTTTT.

The chain uses TRBV5-1 and TRBJ1-4; maybe TRBD1 (5 bases). The germline CDR1 and CDR2 sequences are SGHRS and YFSETQ. The germline V and J ends were trimmed by 2 bases and 3 bases, with 11 bases remaining between them. The CDR3 consists of 15 residues. The CDR3 is CASSFLGLSNEKLFF. For the CDR3, the DNA is TGCGCCAGCAGCTTCTTGGGGCTCTCTAATGAAAAACTGTTTTTT.

The chain couples TRBV27 to TRBJ1-2; no firm D call. CDR1 and CDR2 (germline): MNHEY, SMNVEV (reference sequence). The CDR3 sequence is 14 residues long. V lost 3 bases and J lost 7, with 15 bases in between. CDR3 residues: CASSFGGSSLGYTF. The CDR3 DNA follows: TGTGCCAGCAGTTTTGGTGGCTCTTCGCTTGGCTACACCTTC.

About this clone itself: The junction does not match germline at one end; this may be a read error. Within the sample, other DNA sequences also encode this same CDR3. This sequence joins TRBV7-6 and TRBJ1-2; D might be TRBD1 (6 bases). The CDR3 covers 16 residues. The germline CDR1 and CDR2 sequences are SGHVS and FNYEAQ. The CDR3 reads CASSSAGGGPVDGYTF. For the CDR3, the DNA is TGTGCCAGTAGCTCCGCCGGGGGGGGGCCAGTTGACGGCTACACCTTC.

The chain is built from TRBV7-2 and TRBJ2-3, with 11 bases that match TRBD1. V lost 1 base to trimming and J lost 4 bases; unmatched junction nucleotides: 1. This CDR3 is built from 15 residues. In germline, CDR1 is SGHTA, CDR2 FQGNSA. This CDR3 is CASSLGTGGPDTQYF. The CDR3 DNA reads as TGTGCCAGCAGCTTAGGGACAGGGGGCCCAGATACGCAGTATTTT.

This chain joins TRBV2 and TRBJ1-6, with unresolved D. The CDR3 loop spans 12 amino acids. Per germline, CDR1 SNHLY and CDR2 FYNNEI. The germline V and J ends were trimmed by 8 bases and 9 bases, with 11 bases remaining between them. This chain's CDR3 is CASSYRGSPLHF. DNA for the CDR3: TGTGCCAGCTCATACCGGGGTTCACCCCTCCACTTT.

This clone was detected once. The rearrangement links TRBV28 to TRBJ2-5; tentative D call: TRBD2 (6 bases). Deletions cut 2 bases from V and 6 bases from J, with 13 bases between. The CDR3 is made up of 14 amino acids. The V gene's germline CDR1 is MDHEN and CDR2 SYDVKM. The CDR3 spells CASSLGGGGQTQYF. The CDR3 nucleotides read TGTGCCAGCAGTTTAGGTGGGGGAGGACAGACCCAGTACTTC.

V gene TRBV18 combines with J gene TRBJ2-3; D is unresolved. The V gene lost 0 bases and the J gene lost 5 bases, with 12 bases spanning the gap. This CDR3 spans 15 amino acids. CDR1 KGHSH and CDR2 LQKENI come from the germline V gene. In DNA, the CDR3 is TGTGCCAGCTCACCACCGTTGGCGGTTAGAGATACGCAGTATTTT. It translates to CASSPPLAVRDTQYF.

This chain joins TRBV19 and TRBJ1-1; D remains ambiguous. The V end lost 7 bases, the J end lost 4 bases, and 10 bases lay between the germline ends. CDR1 and CDR2 from the germline V gene are LNHDA and SQIVND (reference sequence). CDR3 length: 12 amino acids. CDR3 nucleotides: TGTGCCAGTATTATGAGTGGCACTGAAGCTTTCTTT. Protein product: CASIMSGTEAFF.

The J gene is TRBJ2-7, the V gene TRBV11-2; no reliable D call. With 1 base removed from V and 3 bases from J, the gap between germline ends came to 7 bases. The CDR3 is made up of 13 amino acids. Germline CDR1 SGHAT, CDR2 FQNNGV. For the CDR3, the DNA is TGTGCCAGCAGCTTAGCCCTAGTCTACGAGCAGTACTTC. It encodes CASSLALVYEQYF.

This rearrangement joins TRBV10-3 to TRBJ1-2; maybe TRBD1 (5 bases). The CDR3 covers 13 residues. V dropped 10 bases and J dropped 0 bases, with 12 bases sitting between them. Germline CDR1 is ENHRY and CDR2 is SYGVKD. CDR3 sequence (DNA): TGTGCCACTGGTAGGGGCGCTAACTATGGCTACACCTTC. Translation gives CATGRGANYGYTF.

The chain employs TRBV5-1 and TRBJ1-4, with D tentatively TRBD1 (6 bases). V was trimmed by 0 bases and J by 6 bases, leaving 18 bases between them. The germline V gene encodes CDR1 SGHRS and CDR2 YFSETQ. The CDR3 sequence is 17 residues long. The CDR3 is CASSLGATGLGDEKLFF. The CDR3 region has the DNA TGCGCCAGCAGCTTGGGGGCAACAGGGTTGGGTGATGAAAAACTGTTTTTT.

In regard to this clone: At the DNA level, this CDR3 is encoded by other sequences in the same sample as well. The V and J genes are TRBV7-2 and TRBJ2-1, with a weak D call TRBD1 (6 bases). With 1 base removed from V and 5 bases from J, the gap between germline ends came to 6 bases. The CDR3 covers 13 residues. Looked up from germline, CDR1 is SGHTA and CDR2 is FQGNSA. For the CDR3, the DNA is TGTGCCAGCAGCTTAGGACAGGACAATGAGCAGTTCTTC. This translates into CASSLGQDNEQFF.